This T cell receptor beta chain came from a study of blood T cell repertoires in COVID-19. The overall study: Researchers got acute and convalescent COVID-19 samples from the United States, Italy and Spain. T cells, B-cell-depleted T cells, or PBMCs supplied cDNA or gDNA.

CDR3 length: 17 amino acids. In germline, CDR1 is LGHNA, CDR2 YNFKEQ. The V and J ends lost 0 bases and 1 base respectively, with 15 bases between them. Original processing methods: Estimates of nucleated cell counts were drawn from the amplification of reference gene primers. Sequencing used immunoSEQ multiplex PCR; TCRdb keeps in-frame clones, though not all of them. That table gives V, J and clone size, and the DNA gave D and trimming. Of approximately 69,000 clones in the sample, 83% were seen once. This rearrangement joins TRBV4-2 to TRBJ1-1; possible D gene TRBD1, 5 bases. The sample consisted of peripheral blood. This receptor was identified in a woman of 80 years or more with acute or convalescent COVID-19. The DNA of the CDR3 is TGTGCCAGCAGCCAAGAGGGGGGACGGCGGCAGAACACTGAAGCTTTCTTT. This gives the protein CASSQEGGRRQNTEAFF.